This T cell receptor beta chain was found in a study of a mutant IDH1 vaccine in newly diagnosed glioma. Details on this clone: The antigen is unknown.

Whole-study results and caveats: The occurrence of vaccine-induced immune responses was seen in roughly 93% of patients.

Specified time point: baseline, week 1 (first vaccination visit). Treatment: pre-vaccination baseline after standard-of-care therapy. The J segment lost 7 bases and the V segment lost 5 bases, leaving 8 bases of the junction unmatched. This CDR3 contains 15 residues. Germline lookup yields CDR1 SGHVS and CDR2 FNYEAQ. Data came from immunoSEQ multiplex PCR; TCRdb stores just in-frame clones and leaves some out. The data hold some 87,000 clones, with about 82% observed a single time. The sample here was PBMCs, taken from a glioma patient treated with radiotherapy, temozolomide or both. The source is a man aged 35-49 years with glioma. V usage is TRBV7-6 and J usage is TRBJ2-2; TRBD1 matches 9 bases. The CDR3 nucleotides are TGTGCCAGCAGCCATAACAGGGGGCGGCACGGGGAGCTGTTTTTT. Translating it yields CASSHNRGRHGELFF.